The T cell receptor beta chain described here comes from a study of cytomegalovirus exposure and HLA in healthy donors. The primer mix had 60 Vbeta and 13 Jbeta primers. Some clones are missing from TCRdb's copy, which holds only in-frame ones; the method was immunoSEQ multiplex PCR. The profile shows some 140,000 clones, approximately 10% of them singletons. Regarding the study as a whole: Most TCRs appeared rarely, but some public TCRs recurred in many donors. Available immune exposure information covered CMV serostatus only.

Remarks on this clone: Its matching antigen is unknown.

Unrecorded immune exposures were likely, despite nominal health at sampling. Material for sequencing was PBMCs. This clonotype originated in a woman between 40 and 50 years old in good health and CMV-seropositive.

CDR3 DNA sequence: TGTGCCAGCCCCCAGGTAGGTGGCTTTGCAACTAATGAAAAACTGTTTTTT. It is translated as CASPQVGGFATNEKLFF. V and J are TRBV18 and TRBJ1-4; D remains unclear. Germline V gene lookup returns CDR1 KGHSH and CDR2 LQKENI. V was clipped by 8 bases and J by 0 bases, with 19 bases between them. The CDR3 is made up of 17 amino acids.